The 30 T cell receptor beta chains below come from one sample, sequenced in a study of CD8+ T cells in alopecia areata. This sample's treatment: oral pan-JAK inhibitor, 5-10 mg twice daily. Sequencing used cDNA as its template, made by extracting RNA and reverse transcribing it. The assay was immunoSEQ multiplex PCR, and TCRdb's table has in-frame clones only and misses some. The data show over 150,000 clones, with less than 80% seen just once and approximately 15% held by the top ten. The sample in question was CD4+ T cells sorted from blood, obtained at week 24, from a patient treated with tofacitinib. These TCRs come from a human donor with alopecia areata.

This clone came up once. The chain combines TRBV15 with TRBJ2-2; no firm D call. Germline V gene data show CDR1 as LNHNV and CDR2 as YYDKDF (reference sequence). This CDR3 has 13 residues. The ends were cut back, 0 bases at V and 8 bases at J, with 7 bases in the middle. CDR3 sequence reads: CATSRDQLGELFF. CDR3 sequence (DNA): TGTGCCACCAGCAGAGATCAGCTGGGGGAGCTGTTTTTT.

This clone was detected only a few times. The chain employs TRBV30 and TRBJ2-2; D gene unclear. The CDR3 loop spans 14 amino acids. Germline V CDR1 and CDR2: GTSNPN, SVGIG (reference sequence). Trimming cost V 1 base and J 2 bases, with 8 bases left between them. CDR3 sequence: CAWSAARNTGELFF. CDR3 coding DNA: TGTGCCTGGAGTGCTGCTCGTAACACCGGGGAGCTGTTTTTT.

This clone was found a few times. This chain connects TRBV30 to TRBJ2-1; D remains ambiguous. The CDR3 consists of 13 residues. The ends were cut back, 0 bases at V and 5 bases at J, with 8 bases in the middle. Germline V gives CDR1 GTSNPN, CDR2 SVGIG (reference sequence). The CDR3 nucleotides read TGTGCCTGGAGTGTACGCAGTAACAATGAGCAGTTCTTC. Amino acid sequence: CAWSVRSNNEQFF.

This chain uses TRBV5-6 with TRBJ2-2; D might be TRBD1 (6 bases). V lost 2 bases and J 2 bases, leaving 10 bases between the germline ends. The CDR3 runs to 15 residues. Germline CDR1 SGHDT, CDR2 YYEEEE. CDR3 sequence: CASSFWTVNTGELFF. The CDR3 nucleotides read TGTGCCAGCAGCTTTTGGACAGTTAACACCGGGGAGCTGTTTTTT.

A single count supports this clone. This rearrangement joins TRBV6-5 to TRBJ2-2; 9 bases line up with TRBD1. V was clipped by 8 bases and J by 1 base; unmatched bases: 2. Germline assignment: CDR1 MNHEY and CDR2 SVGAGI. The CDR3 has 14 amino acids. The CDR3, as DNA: TGTGCCAGCGTGGGACAGGGGAACACCGGGGAGCTGTTTTTT. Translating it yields CASVGQGNTGELFF.

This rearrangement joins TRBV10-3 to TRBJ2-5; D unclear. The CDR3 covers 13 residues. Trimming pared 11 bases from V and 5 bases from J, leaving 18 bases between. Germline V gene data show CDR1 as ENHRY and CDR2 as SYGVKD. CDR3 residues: CAVQDEAGETQYF. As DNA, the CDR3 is TGTGCCGTTCAGGATGAGGCCGGGGAGACCCAGTACTTC.

For the CDR3, the DNA is TGTGCCGCTTCGAAAGCGGGGTCGGGTACAGATACGCAGTATTTT. Translation gives CAASKAGSGTDTQYF. The chain couples TRBV19 to TRBJ2-3; 7 bases agree with TRBD2. V dropped 11 bases and J dropped 3; count of bases not matched to a gene: 14. The germline CDR1 and CDR2 sequences are LNHDA and SQIVND (reference sequence). This CDR3 has 15 amino acids.

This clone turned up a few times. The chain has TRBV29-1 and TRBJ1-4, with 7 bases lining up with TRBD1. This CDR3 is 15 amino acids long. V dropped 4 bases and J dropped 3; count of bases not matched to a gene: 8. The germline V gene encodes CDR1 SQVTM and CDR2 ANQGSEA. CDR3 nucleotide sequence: TGCAGCGTTGCACGCACAGGGGAACCTAATGAAAAACTGTTTTTT. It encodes CSVARTGEPNEKLFF.

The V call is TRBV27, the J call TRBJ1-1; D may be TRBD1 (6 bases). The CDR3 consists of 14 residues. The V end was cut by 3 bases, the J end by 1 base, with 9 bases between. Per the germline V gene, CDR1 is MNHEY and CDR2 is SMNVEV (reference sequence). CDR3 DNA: TGTGCCAGCAGTTTCGGGACACCGAACACTGAAGCTTTCTTT. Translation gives CASSFGTPNTEAFF.

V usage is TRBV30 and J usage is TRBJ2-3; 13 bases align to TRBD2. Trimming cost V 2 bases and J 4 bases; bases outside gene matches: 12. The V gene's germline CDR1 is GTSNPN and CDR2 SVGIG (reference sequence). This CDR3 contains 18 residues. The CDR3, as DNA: TGTGCCTGGAGTCCAAACACCCGACTAGCGGGGGGCTCAGATACGCAGTATTTT. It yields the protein CAWSPNTRLAGGSDTQYF.

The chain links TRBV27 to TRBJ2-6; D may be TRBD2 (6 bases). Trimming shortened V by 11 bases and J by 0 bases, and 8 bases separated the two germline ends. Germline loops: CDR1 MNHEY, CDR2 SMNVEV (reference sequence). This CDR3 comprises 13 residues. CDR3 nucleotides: TGTGCCTCCGGGGGCTCTGGGGCCAACGTCCTGACTTTC. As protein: CASGGSGANVLTF.

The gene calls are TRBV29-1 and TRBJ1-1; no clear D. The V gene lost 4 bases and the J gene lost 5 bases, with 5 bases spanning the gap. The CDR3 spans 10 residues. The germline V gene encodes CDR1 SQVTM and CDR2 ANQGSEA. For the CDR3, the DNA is TGCAGCGTTGTAGGTACTGAAGCTTTCTTT. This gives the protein CSVVGTEAFF.

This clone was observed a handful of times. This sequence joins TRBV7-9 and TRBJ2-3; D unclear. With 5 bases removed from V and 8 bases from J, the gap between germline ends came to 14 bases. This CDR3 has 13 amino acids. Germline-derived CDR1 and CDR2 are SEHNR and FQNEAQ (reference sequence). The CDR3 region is CASSASLVSTQYF. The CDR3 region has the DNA TGTGCCAGCAGCGCCAGCCTAGTATCTACGCAGTATTTT.

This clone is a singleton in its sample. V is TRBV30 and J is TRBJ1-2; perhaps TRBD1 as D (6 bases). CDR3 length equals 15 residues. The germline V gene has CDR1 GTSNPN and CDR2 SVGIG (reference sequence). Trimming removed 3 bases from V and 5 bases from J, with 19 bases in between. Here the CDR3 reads CAWSLKDRGWYGYTF. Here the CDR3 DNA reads TGTGCCTGGAGCCTTAAGGACAGAGGATGGTATGGCTACACCTTC.

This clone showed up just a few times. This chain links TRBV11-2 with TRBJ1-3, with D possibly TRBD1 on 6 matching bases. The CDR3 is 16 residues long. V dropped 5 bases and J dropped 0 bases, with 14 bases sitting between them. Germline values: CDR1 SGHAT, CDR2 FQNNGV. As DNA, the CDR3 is TGTGCCAGCAGCCTCGGGGGGGCAAACTCTGGAAACACCATATATTTT. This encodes CASSLGGANSGNTIYF.

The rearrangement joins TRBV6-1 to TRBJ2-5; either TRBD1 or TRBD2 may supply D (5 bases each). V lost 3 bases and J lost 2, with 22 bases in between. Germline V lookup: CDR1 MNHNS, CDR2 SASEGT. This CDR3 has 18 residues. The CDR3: CASSEQRYRDGAQETQYF. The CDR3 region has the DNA TGTGCCAGCAGTGAGCAGAGATACCGGGACGGAGCTCAAGAGACCCAGTACTTC.

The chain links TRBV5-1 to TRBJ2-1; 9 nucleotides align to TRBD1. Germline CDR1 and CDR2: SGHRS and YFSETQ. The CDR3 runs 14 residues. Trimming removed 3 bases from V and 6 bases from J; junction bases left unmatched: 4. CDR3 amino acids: CASSSGQGFNEQFF. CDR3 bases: TGCGCCAGCAGCTCGGGACAGGGATTCAATGAGCAGTTCTTC.

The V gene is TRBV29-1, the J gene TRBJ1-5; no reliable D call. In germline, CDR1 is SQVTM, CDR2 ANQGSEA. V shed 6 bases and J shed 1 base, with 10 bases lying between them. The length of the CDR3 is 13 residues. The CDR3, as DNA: TGCAGCGTGGTACAGAGCAGCAATCAGCCCCAGCATTTT. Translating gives CSVVQSSNQPQHF.

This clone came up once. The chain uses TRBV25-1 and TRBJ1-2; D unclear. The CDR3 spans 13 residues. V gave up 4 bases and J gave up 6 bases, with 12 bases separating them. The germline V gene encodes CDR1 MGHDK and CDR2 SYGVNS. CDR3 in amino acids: CASSVRSWDGYTF. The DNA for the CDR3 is TGTGCCAGCAGTGTTAGGAGCTGGGATGGCTACACCTTC.

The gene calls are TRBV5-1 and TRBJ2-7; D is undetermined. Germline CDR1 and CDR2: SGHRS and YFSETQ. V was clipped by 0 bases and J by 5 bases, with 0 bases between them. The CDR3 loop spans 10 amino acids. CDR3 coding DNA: TGCGCCAGCAGCTTGGACGAGCAGTACTTC. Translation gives CASSLDEQYF.

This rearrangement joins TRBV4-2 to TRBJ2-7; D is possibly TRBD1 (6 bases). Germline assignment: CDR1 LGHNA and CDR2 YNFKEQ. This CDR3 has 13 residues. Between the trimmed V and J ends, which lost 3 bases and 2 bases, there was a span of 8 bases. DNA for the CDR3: TGTGCCAGCAGCCAGAGGGACACCTACGAGCAGTACTTC. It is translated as CASSQRDTYEQYF.

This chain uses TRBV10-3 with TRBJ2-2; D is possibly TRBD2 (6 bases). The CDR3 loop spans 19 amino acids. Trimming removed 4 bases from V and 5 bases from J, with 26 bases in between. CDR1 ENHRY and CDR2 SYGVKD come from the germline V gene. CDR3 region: CAISGNTGLPGDGTGELFF. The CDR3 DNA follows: TGTGCCATCAGTGGGAATACGGGACTCCCAGGAGATGGGACCGGGGAGCTGTTTTTT.

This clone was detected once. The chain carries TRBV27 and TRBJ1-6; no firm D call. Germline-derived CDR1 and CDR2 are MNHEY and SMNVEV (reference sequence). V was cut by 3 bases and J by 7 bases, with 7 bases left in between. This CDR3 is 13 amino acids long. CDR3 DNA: TGTGCCAGCAGTTTCGGGGAAAATTCACCCCTCCACTTT. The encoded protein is CASSFGENSPLHF.

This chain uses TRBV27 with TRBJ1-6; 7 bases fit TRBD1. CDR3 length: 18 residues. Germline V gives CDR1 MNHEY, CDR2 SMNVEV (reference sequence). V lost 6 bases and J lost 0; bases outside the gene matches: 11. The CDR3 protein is CASRSQTGFPSYNSPLHF. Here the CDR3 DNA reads TGTGCCAGCAGGAGCCAGACAGGGTTCCCCTCCTATAATTCACCCCTCCACTTT.

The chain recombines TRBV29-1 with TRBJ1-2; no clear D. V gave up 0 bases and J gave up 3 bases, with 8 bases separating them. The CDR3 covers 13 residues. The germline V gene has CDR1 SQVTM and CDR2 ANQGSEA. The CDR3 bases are TGCAGCGTTGAAGAGGGTTCACACTATGGCTACACCTTC. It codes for CSVEEGSHYGYTF.

The CDR3 is CAWGVLRRYNEQFF. Written as DNA, the CDR3 is TGTGCCTGGGGGGTGTTGAGGAGGTACAATGAGCAGTTCTTC. The rearrangement joins TRBV30 to TRBJ2-1, with TRBD2 as a possible D gene (5 bases). Per germline, CDR1 GTSNPN and CDR2 SVGIG (reference sequence). The germline V and J ends were trimmed by 5 bases and 4 bases, with 15 bases remaining between them. This CDR3 has 14 residues.

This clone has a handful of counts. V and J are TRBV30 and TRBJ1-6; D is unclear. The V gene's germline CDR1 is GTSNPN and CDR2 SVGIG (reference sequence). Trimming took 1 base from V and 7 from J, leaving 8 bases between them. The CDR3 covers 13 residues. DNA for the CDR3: TGTGCCTGGAGTGCAACTCCGAATTCACCCCTCCACTTT. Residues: CAWSATPNSPLHF.

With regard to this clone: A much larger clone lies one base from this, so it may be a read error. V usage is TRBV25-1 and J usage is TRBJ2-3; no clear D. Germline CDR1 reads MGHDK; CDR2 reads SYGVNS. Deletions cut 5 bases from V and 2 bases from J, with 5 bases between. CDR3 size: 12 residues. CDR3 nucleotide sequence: TGTGCCAGCAGTTCTTCCACAGATACGCAGTATTTT. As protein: CASSSSTDTQYF.

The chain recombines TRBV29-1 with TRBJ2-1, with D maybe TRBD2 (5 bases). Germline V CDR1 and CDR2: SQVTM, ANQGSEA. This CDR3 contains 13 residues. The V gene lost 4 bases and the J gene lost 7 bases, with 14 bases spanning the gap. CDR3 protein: CSVGKGAANEQFF. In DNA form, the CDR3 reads TGCAGCGTTGGAAAGGGAGCGGCGAATGAGCAGTTCTTC.

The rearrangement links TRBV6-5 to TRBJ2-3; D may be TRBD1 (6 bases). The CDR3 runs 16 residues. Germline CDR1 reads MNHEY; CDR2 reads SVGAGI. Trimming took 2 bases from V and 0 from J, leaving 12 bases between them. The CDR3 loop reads CASSYTGHSSTDTQYF. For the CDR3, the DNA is TGTGCCAGCAGTTACACGGGACATTCTAGCACAGATACGCAGTATTTT.